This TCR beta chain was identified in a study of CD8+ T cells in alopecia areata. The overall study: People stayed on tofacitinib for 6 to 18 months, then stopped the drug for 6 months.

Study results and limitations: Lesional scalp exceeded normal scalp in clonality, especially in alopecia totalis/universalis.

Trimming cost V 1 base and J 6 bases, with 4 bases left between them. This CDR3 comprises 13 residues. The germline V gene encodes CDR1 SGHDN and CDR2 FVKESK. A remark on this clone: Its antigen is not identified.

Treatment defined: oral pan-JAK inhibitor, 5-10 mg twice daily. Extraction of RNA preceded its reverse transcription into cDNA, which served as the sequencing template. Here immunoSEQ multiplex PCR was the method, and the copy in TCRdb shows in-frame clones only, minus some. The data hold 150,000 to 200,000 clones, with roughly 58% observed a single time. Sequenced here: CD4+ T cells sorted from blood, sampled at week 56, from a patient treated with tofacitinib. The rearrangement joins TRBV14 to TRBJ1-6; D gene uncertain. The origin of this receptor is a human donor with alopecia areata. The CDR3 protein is CASSQVTNSPLHF. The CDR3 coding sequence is TGTGCCAGCAGCCAAGTGACTAATTCACCCCTCCACTTT.